Listed here is a single TCR beta chain. What it binds is unknown. The sample belongs to a study of cytomegalovirus exposure and HLA in healthy donors. PCR involved 60 Vbeta and 13 Jbeta primers. Data came from immunoSEQ multiplex PCR; TCRdb stores just in-frame clones and leaves some out. The sample lists under 70,000 clones, 86% seen once, with roughly 2% in the top ten. Overall study findings and caveats: In a later analysis, V- and J-gene trimming of beta chains associated with a DCLRE1C missense variant, replicated independently.

Germline V gene lookup returns CDR1 SGHVS and CDR2 FNYEAQ. The V end lost 4 bases, the J end lost 4 bases, and 13 bases lay between the germline ends. The CDR3 has 15 residues. The study sampled nominally healthy donors, though unrecorded immune exposures were likely. The TCR was taken from a woman aged 25 to 45 in good health and CMV-seronegative. Sequences were obtained from PBMCs. The J gene is TRBJ1-4, the V gene TRBV7-6, with D uncertain. The CDR3, as DNA: TGTGCCAGCAGCTCTAACCGGGTCTATAATGAAAAACTGTTTTTT. This gives the protein CASSSNRVYNEKLFF. Using reference TRBV7-6 and TRBJ1-4 for the parts outside the CDR3, the full variable domain is GAGVSQSPRYKVTKRGQDVALRCDPISGHVSLYWYRQALGQGPEFLTYFNYEAQQDKSGLPNDRFSAERPEGSISTLTIQRTEQRDSAMYRCASSSNRVYNEKLFFGSGTQLSVL.